The clone carrying this TCR beta chain was detected only a few times. The antigen is undetermined. This sample stems from a study of T cell repertoires in cytomegalovirus infection. The overall study: CMV epitopes in the study were HLA-C-restricted (recently identified) and HLA-B-restricted (well studied).

Germline V gene data show CDR1 as MNHEY and CDR2 as SMNVEV (reference sequence). The J segment lost 0 bases and the V segment lost 3 bases, leaving 4 bases of the junction unmatched. The CDR3 spans 16 residues. TCRdb reprocessed the reads via MiXCR and lists one record per CDR3 protein. The table includes about half a million distinct CDR3 sequences, 40% to 50% detected once. The chain is built from TRBV27 and TRBJ2-1; TRBD2 aligns across 8 bases. This clonotype originated in a human donor in good health (CMV status not recorded). Some clones in this sample may be carry-over from other donors' samples. This material consisted of cultured PBMCs, taken from culture after CMV antigen stimulation. The CDR3 sequence is CASSFGGRPSYNEQFF. The CDR3 region has the DNA TGTGCCAGCAGTTTTGGCGGGAGGCCCTCCTACAATGAGCAGTTCTTC.